Below are 26 T cell receptor beta chains sequenced from a single sample in a study of somatic mutations in cytotoxic T cells in rheumatoid arthritis. Sequencing used immunoSEQ multiplex PCR; TCRdb keeps in-frame clones, though not all of them. The table includes 23,000 or so clones, less than 85% detected once. Sample: CD8+ T cells sorted from blood. These receptors were obtained from a woman aged 18 to 35 in good health.

This clone was seen only a few times. The chain uses TRBV5-6 and TRBJ1-1, with D perhaps TRBD1 (6 bases). Germline CDR1 SGHDT, CDR2 YYEEEE. Deletions cut 4 bases from V and 8 bases from J, with 12 bases between. There are 12 residues in the CDR3. CDR3 sequence reads: CASSKTGTEAFF. The CDR3 nucleotides are TGTGCCAGCAGCAAAACCGGGACAGAAGCTTTCTTT.

CDR3 in DNA: TGTGCCAGCTCACCAACTAGCGAACTTGATACGCAGTATTTT. As protein: CASSPTSELDTQYF. V usage is TRBV18 and J usage is TRBJ2-3; 7 positions agree with TRBD2. This CDR3 is built from 14 residues. Germline assignment: CDR1 KGHSH and CDR2 LQKENI. The ends lost 2 bases at V and 6 bases at J; junction bases unmatched: 5.

This clone was seen just once. The DNA of the CDR3 is TGTGCCAGCAGCGACACTAGCGGGCGAAGCTCCTACAATGAGCAGTTCTTC. Amino acid sequence: CASSDTSGRSSYNEQFF. The V call is TRBV9, the J call TRBJ2-1; 9 nucleotides agree with TRBD2. This CDR3 is built from 17 residues. The germline gives CDR1 SGDLS, CDR2 YYNGEE. Trimming removed 3 bases from V and 0 bases from J; junction bases left unmatched: 7.

The chain has TRBV28 and TRBJ1-1; 9 bases match TRBD1. V was clipped by 6 bases and J by 4 bases; unmatched bases: 9. CDR3 size: 15 residues. Looked up from germline, CDR1 is MDHEN and CDR2 is SYDVKM. CDR3 coding DNA: TGTGCCAGCAGCTTACTCCCGGGACAGGGCACTGAAGCTTTCTTT. It codes for CASSLLPGQGTEAFF.

The rearrangement links TRBV6-1 to TRBJ1-5; 7 bases align to TRBD1. V trimming: 6 bases; J trimming: 3 bases; junction bases outside the gene matches: 5. This CDR3 region has 14 residues. The germline V gene encodes CDR1 MNHNS and CDR2 SASEGT. CDR3 DNA sequence: TGTGCCAGCAGAGCGACAGGGAACAATCAGCCCCAGCATTTT. Protein: CASRATGNNQPQHF.

The chain carries TRBV6-1 and TRBJ2-1; D not certain. The CDR3 spans 9 residues. Germline V CDR1 and CDR2: MNHNS, SASEGT. The ends were cut back, 3 bases at V and 12 bases at J, with 3 bases in the middle. The CDR3 DNA sequence: TGTGCCAGCAGTGAGCGGCAGTTCTTC. It specifies CASSERQFF.

This clone has a single count. The genes are TRBV9 and TRBJ2-3; possible D gene TRBD2, 6 bases. V was clipped by 0 bases and J by 6 bases, with 20 bases between them. Germline assignment: CDR1 SGDLS and CDR2 YYNGEE. This CDR3 region has 17 residues. The CDR3: CASSVESLVPGVDTQYF. In DNA, the CDR3 is TGTGCCAGCAGCGTAGAGAGCCTAGTGCCGGGAGTGGATACGCAGTATTTT.

The sample holds a few counts of this clone. CDR3 sequence reads: CAWSFSDTEAFF. For the CDR3, the DNA is TGTGCCTGGAGTTTCAGCGACACTGAAGCTTTCTTT. This rearrangement joins TRBV30 to TRBJ1-1; D gene ambiguous. Trimming cost V 2 bases and J 3 bases, with 7 bases left between them. This CDR3 spans 12 amino acids. Germline V gives CDR1 GTSNPN, CDR2 SVGIG (reference sequence).

This clone came up once. The chain links TRBV7-9 to TRBJ2-6, with TRBD1 identical over 9 bases. Unmatched junction bases numbered 11, after V lost 6 bases and J lost 2 bases. Germline V gives CDR1 SEHNR, CDR2 FQNEAQ (reference sequence). The CDR3 extends over 18 amino acids. The CDR3 sequence: CASRAGTGSPAGANVLTF. CDR3 coding DNA: TGTGCCAGCAGGGCCGGGACAGGGTCCCCCGCTGGGGCCAACGTCCTGACTTTC.

The gene calls are TRBV11-2 and TRBJ1-4, with 9 bases aligning to TRBD1. The V segment lost 1 base and the J segment 5 bases; nucleotides outside the gene matches: 14. This CDR3 is built from 19 residues. The germline V gene has CDR1 SGHAT and CDR2 FQNNGV. The CDR3 DNA follows: TGTGCCAGCAGCTTAGCGGGACAGGGTGTGAGATCTCAGAATGAAAAACTGTTTTTT. Protein: CASSLAGQGVRSQNEKLFF.

This clone has only a few counts. The chain employs TRBV29-1 and TRBJ1-2; D gene unclear. The V and J ends lost 5 bases and 3 bases respectively, with 10 bases between them. Germline CDR1 and CDR2: SQVTM and ANQGSEA. CDR3 length: 12 amino acids. Here the CDR3 reads CSVNAAHYGYTF. CDR3 in DNA: TGCAGCGTTAACGCCGCCCACTATGGCTACACCTTC.

J is TRBJ2-7 and V is TRBV10-2; unclear D gene. Germline loops: CDR1 WSHSY, CDR2 SAAADI. The CDR3 length is 11 residues. Trimming took off 3 bases at V and 3 bases at J, with 3 bases between the two ends. In DNA form, the CDR3 reads TGCGCCAGCAGTGAAGGCTACGAGCAGTACTTC. Translation: CASSEGYEQYF.

V usage is TRBV27 and J usage is TRBJ2-7; no definite D call. Germline loops: CDR1 MNHEY, CDR2 SMNVEV (reference sequence). The CDR3 loop spans 12 amino acids. The V end lost 8 bases, the J end lost 4 bases, and 12 bases lay between the germline ends. CDR3 sequence: CASASIGYEQYF. The CDR3 nucleotides are TGTGCCAGCGCATCTATCGGTTACGAGCAGTACTTC.

The chain couples TRBV6-5 to TRBJ2-3, with D possibly TRBD2 on 6 matching bases. Germline assignment: CDR1 MNHEY and CDR2 SVGAGI. This CDR3 is 12 amino acids long. V was cut by 6 bases and J by 5 bases, with 9 bases left in between. The CDR3 DNA follows: TGTGCCAGCAGCCGACTAGGAGATACGCAGTATTTT. Amino acid sequence: CASSRLGDTQYF.

The rearrangement uses TRBV4-1 and TRBJ1-5; 7 nucleotides agree with TRBD1. Trimming cost V 2 bases and J 2 bases; bases outside gene matches: 3. CDR1 and CDR2 from the germline V gene are MGHRA and YSYEKL. This CDR3 contains 15 residues. The CDR3 coding sequence is TGCGCCAGCAGCCAAACAGGGGTGGGCAATCAGCCCCAGCATTTT. This sequence encodes CASSQTGVGNQPQHF.

The V gene is TRBV27, the J gene TRBJ2-2, with TRBD1 matching over 8 bases. Germline loops: CDR1 MNHEY, CDR2 SMNVEV (reference sequence). This CDR3 has 15 residues. Trimming cost V 5 bases and J 4 bases; bases outside gene matches: 6. CDR3 coding DNA: TGTGCCAGCAGTCCAGGGGGCTGGGGCACCGGGGAGCTGTTTTTT. It specifies CASSPGGWGTGELFF.

The chain carries TRBV2 and TRBJ1-1; D not resolved. Germline V lookup: CDR1 SNHLY, CDR2 FYNNEI. V dropped 3 bases and J dropped 3 bases, with 8 bases sitting between them. This CDR3 contains 13 residues. CDR3 in DNA: TGTGCCAGCAGTGAGGGCAGTCACACTGAAGCTTTCTTT. Its protein is CASSEGSHTEAFF.

The chain carries TRBV7-9 and TRBJ2-7, with D unresolved. Per germline, CDR1 SEHNR and CDR2 FQNEAQ (reference sequence). The CDR3 has 14 amino acids. Trimming shortened V by 2 bases and J by 0 bases, and 8 bases separated the two germline ends. In DNA, the CDR3 is TGTGCCAGCAGCTTATCGACAAGCTCCTACGAGCAGTACTTC. Its translation is CASSLSTSSYEQYF. Full variable domain (remainder filled in from reference TRBV7-9 and TRBJ2-7): DTGVSQNPRHKITKRGQNVTFRCDPISEHNRLYWYRQTLGQGPEFLTYFQNEAQLEKSRLLSDRFSAERPKGSFSTLEIQRTEQGDSAMYLCASSLSTSSYEQYFGPGTRLTVT.

This clone was recorded only once. The rearrangement links TRBV6-5 to TRBJ1-5, with a possible D match to TRBD1 (6 bases). The CDR3 loop spans 13 amino acids. Germline CDR1 and CDR2: MNHEY and SVGAGI. V shed 6 bases and J shed 5 bases, with 11 bases lying between them. This CDR3 reads CASSQDSYQPQHF. The CDR3 nucleotides read TGTGCCAGCAGCCAGGACAGTTATCAGCCCCAGCATTTT.

The chain links TRBV13 to TRBJ2-2; D unresolved. The germline gives CDR1 PRHDT, CDR2 FYEKMQ (reference sequence). V lost 5 bases to trimming and J lost 7 bases, with 11 bases between them. This CDR3 contains 13 residues. The CDR3 DNA sequence: TGTGCCAGCAGCCCTACGATGGACGGGGAGCTGTTTTTT. It codes for CASSPTMDGELFF.

The genes are TRBV28 and TRBJ1-5, with TRBD1 matching over 8 bases. Trimming removed 6 bases from V and 5 bases from J; junction bases left unmatched: 6. The CDR3 extends over 14 amino acids. The germline gives CDR1 MDHEN, CDR2 SYDVKM. The CDR3 DNA reads TGTGCCAGCAGCTCCGGGACAGGATATCAGCCCCAGCATTTT. Translated: CASSSGTGYQPQHF.

J is TRBJ1-2 and V is TRBV9; possibly TRBD1 for D (6 bases). Per germline, CDR1 SGDLS and CDR2 YYNGEE. V was pared by 3 bases and J by 4 bases, with 13 bases between. The CDR3 length is 14 residues. The CDR3 DNA reads as TGTGCCAGCAGCGGAAGTACAGGGCCCTATGGCTACACCTTC. Protein: CASSGSTGPYGYTF.

V and J are TRBV6-5 and TRBJ1-5; weak D call: TRBD1 (5 bases). The germline V gene encodes CDR1 MNHEY and CDR2 SVGAGI. This CDR3 has 14 amino acids. Trimming took 0 bases from V and 7 from J, leaving 10 bases between them. The CDR3 here is CASSYSSGAQPQHF. The CDR3 DNA reads as TGTGCCAGCAGTTACTCGAGTGGGGCCCAGCCCCAGCATTTT.

The chain joins TRBV5-8 to TRBJ2-2, with TRBD2 matching 7 bases. This CDR3 contains 17 residues. V trimming: 7 bases; J trimming: 3 bases; junction bases outside the gene matches: 15. The germline V gene has CDR1 SGHTS and CDR2 YDEGEE. The DNA of the CDR3 is TGTGCCAGCTGCCCCCCGCGGGGGAGCGGGCACACCGGGGAGCTGTTTTTT. This codes for CASCPPRGSGHTGELFF.

The chain joins TRBV14 to TRBJ2-1, with 9 bases matching TRBD2. The CDR3 is 15 residues long. Losses at the gene ends were 2 bases for V and 5 bases for J; bases not matched to a gene: 4. The germline gives CDR1 SGHDN, CDR2 FVKESK. CDR3 nucleotides: TGTGCCAGCAGCCAACCGCGGGAGGGCCACAATGAGCAGTTCTTC. This codes for CASSQPREGHNEQFF.

The J gene is TRBJ2-4, the V gene TRBV21-1. TRBV21-1 has pseudogene status. This CDR3 contains 16 residues. The CDR3 sequence is CASATRSRLAKNIQYF. In DNA, the CDR3 is TGTGCCAGCGCTACCCGAAGCCGGCTAGCCAAAAACATTCAGTACTTC.